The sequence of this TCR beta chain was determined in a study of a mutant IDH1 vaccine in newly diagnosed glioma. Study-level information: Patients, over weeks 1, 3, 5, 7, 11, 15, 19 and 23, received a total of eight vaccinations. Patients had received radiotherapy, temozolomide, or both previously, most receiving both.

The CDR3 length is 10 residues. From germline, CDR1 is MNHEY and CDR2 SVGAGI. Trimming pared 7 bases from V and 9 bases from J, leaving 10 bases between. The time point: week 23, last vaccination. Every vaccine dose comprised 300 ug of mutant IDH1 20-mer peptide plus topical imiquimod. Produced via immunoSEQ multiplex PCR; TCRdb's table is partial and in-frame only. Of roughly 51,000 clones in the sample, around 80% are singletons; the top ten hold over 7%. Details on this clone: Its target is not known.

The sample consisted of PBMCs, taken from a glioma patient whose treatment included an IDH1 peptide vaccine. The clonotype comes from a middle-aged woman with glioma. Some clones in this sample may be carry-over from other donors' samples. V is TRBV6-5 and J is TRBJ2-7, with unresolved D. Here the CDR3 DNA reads TGTGCCAGCACCAACCGGGCGCAGTACTTC. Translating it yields CASTNRAQYF.